The 2 T cell receptor beta chains listed next were all sequenced from one sample in a study of shared clonotypes between healthy human individuals. Profiled with immunoSEQ multiplex PCR; TCRdb holds only in-frame clones, not every one. The sample contains about 2.2 million clones, just over 90% of which appear only once. Naive CD8 populations comprised CD45RO-negative cells positively selected for CCR7, excluding terminally differentiated effector memory CD45RA+ cells. Sample: naive CD8+ T cells from PBMCs. These receptors were obtained from a man in his late teens or twenties in good health. Some clones in this sample may be carry-over from other donors' samples.

This clone was picked up a small number of times. The J gene is TRBJ2-1, the V gene TRBV27; 8 bases map to TRBD2. The trim removed 3 bases at V and 6 bases at J, leaving 1 base unmatched. Germline V gene sequence: CDR1 MNHEY, CDR2 SMNVEV (reference sequence). CDR3 length: 13 amino acids. In nucleotides, the CDR3 is TGTGCCAGCAGTTTTGGGACTAGCAATGAGCAGTTCTTC. Its protein is CASSFGTSNEQFF.

As concerns this clone: Other DNA sequences from this sample encode an identical CDR3 as well. J is TRBJ2-2 and V is TRBV9; possibly TRBD1 or TRBD2 for D (6 bases each). Trimming stripped 0 bases from V and 4 bases from J, with 10 bases between. Germline assignment: CDR1 SGDLS and CDR2 YYNGEE. This CDR3 has 15 residues. CDR3 region: CASSVVGGTTGELFF. The CDR3 coding sequence is TGTGCCAGCAGCGTAGTAGGGGGGACCACCGGGGAGCTGTTTTTT.